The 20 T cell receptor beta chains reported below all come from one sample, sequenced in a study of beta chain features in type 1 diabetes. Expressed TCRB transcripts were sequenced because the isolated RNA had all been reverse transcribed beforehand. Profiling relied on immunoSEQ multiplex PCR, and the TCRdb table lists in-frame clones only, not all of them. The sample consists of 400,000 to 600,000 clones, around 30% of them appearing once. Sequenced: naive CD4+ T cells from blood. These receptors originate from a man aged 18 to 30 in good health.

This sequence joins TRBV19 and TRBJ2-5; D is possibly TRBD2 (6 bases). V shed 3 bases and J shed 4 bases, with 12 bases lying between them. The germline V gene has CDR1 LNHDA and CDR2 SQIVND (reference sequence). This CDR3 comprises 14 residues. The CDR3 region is CASSISQGGETQYF. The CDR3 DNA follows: TGTGCCAGTAGTATCAGCCAGGGAGGAGAGACCCAGTACTTC.

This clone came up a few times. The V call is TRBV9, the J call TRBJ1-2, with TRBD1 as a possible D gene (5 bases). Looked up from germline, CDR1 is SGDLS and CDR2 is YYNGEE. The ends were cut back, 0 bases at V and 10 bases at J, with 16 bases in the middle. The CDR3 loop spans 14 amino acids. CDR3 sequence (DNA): TGTGCCAGCAGCGTAGTTGGGGCGGCTACTGACTACACCTTC. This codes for CASSVVGAATDYTF.

The CDR3 reads CAWRASYGYTF. The CDR3 DNA sequence: TGTGCCTGGAGGGCGAGTTATGGCTACACCTTC. The V and J genes are TRBV30 and TRBJ1-2; no definite D call. The CDR3 loop spans 11 amino acids. The germline V gene has CDR1 GTSNPN and CDR2 SVGIG (reference sequence). Trimming left V 3 bases short and J 5 bases short, with 7 bases between.

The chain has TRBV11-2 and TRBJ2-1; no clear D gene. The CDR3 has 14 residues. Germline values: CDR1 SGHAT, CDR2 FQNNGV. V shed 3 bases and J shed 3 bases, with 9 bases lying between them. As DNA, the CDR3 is TGTGCCAGCAGCTTTTCCCAGATCTACAATGAGCAGTTCTTC. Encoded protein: CASSFSQIYNEQFF.

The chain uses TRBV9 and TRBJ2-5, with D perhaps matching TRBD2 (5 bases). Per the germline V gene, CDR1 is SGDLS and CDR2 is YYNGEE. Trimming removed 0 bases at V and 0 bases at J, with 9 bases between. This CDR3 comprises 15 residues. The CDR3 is CASSVASGYQETQYF. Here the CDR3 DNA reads TGTGCCAGCAGCGTAGCATCGGGGTACCAAGAGACCCAGTACTTC.

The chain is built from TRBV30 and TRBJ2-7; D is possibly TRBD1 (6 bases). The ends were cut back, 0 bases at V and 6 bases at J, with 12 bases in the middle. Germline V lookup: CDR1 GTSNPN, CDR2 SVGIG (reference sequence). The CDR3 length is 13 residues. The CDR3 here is CAWSVGGYREQYF. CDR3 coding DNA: TGTGCCTGGAGTGTAGGGGGATATCGCGAGCAGTACTTC.

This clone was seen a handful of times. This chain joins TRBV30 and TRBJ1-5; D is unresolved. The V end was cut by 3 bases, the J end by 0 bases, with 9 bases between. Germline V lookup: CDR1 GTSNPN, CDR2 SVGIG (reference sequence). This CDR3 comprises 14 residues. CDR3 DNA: TGTGCCTGGAGAGCCAAGCATAGCAATCAGCCCCAGCATTTT. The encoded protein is CAWRAKHSNQPQHF.

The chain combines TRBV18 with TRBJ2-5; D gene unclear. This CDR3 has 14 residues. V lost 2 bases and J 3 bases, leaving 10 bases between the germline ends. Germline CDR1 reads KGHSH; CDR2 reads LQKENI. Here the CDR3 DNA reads TGTGCCAGCTCACCAGGTGGCAGCGAAGAGACCCAGTACTTC. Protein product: CASSPGGSEETQYF.

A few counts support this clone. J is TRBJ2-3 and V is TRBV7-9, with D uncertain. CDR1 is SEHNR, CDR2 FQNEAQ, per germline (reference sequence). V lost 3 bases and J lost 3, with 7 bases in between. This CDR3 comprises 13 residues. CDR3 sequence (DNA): TGTGCCAGCAGCTTTAGTTTGACAGATACGCAGTATTTT. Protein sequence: CASSFSLTDTQYF.

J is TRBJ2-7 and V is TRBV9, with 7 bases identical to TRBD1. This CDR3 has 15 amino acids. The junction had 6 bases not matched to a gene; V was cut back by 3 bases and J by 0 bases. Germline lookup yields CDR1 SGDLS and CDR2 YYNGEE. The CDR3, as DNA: TGTGCCAGCAGCGCCGACAGGGCCCGCTCCTACGAGCAGTACTTC. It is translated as CASSADRARSYEQYF.

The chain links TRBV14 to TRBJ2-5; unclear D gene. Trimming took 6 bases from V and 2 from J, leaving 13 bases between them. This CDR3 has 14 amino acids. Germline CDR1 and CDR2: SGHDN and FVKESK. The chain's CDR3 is CASSLWDMQETQYF. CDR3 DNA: TGTGCCAGCAGTCTCTGGGATATGCAAGAGACCCAGTACTTC.

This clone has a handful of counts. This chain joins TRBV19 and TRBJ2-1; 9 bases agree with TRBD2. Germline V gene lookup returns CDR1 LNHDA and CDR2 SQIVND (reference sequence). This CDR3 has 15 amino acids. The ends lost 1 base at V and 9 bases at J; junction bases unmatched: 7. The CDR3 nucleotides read TGTGCCAGTAGTATAGCCGCTAGCGGGACGGGTGAGCAGTTCTTC. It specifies CASSIAASGTGEQFF.

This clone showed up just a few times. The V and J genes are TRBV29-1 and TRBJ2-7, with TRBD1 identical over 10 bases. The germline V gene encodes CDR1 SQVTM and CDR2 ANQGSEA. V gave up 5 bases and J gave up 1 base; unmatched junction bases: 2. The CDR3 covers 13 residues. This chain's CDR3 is CSVSGQGSYEQYF. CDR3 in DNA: TGCAGCGTTTCGGGACAGGGGTCCTACGAGCAGTACTTC.

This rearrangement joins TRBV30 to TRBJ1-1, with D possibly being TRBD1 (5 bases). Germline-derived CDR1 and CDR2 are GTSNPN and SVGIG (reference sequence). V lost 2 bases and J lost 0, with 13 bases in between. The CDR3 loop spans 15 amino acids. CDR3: CAWSFGGRVNTEAFF. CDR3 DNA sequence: TGTGCCTGGAGTTTTGGGGGTAGGGTGAACACTGAAGCTTTCTTT.

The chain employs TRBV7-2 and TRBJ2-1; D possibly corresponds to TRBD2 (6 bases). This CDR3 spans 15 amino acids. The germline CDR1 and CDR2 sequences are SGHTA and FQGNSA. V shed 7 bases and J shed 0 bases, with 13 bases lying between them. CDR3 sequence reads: CASTQAGYSYNEQFF. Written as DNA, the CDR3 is TGTGCCAGCACCCAAGCGGGTTACTCCTACAATGAGCAGTTCTTC.

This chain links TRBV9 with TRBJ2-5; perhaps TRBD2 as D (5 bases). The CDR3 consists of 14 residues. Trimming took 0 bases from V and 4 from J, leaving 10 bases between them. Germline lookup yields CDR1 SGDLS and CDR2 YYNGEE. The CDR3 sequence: CASSVEVAGETQYF. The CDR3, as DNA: TGTGCCAGCAGCGTAGAGGTGGCGGGAGAGACCCAGTACTTC.

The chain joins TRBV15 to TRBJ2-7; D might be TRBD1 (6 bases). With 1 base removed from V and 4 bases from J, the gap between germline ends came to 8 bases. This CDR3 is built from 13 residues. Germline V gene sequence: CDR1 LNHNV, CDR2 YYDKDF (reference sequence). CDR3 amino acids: CATSRGGQYEQYF. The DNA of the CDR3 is TGTGCCACCAGCAGAGGCGGACAGTACGAGCAGTACTTC.

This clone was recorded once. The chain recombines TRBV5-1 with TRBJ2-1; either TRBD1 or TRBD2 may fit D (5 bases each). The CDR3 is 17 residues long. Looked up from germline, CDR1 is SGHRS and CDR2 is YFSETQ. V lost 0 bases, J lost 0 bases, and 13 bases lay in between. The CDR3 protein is CASSLEGRGSSYNEQFF. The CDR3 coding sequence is TGCGCCAGCAGCTTGGAGGGGAGAGGCAGCTCCTACAATGAGCAGTTCTTC. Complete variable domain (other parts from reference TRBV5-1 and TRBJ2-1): KAGVTQTPRYLIKTRGQQVTLSCSPISGHRSVSWYQQTPGQGLQFLFEYFSETQRNKGNFPGRFSGRQFSNSRSEMNVSTLELGDSALYLCASSLEGRGSSYNEQFFGPGTRLTVL.

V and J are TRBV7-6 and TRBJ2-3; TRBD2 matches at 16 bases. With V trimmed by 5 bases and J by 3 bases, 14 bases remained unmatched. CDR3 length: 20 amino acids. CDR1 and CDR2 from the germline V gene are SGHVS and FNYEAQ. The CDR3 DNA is TGTGCCAGCAGCCCAACAGGGACTAGCGGGAGGGCCAGGATGACAGATACGCAGTATTTT. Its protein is CASSPTGTSGRARMTDTQYF. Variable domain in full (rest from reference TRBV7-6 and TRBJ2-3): GAGVSQSPRYKVTKRGQDVALRCDPISGHVSLYWYRQALGQGPEFLTYFNYEAQQDKSGLPNDRFSAERPEGSISTLTIQRTEQRDSAMYRCASSPTGTSGRARMTDTQYFGPGTRLTVL.

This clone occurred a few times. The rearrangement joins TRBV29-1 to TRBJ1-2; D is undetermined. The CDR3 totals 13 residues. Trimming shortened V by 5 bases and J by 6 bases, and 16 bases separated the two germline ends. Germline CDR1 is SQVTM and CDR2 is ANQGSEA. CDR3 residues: CSVKIFYLDGYTF. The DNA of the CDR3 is TGCAGCGTTAAGATATTCTACCTGGATGGCTACACCTTC. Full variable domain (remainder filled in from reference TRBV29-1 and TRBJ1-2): SAVISQKPSRDICQRGTSLTIQCQVDSQVTMMFWYRQQPGQSLTLIATANQGSEATYESGFVIDKFPISRPNLTFSTLTVSNMSPEDSSIYLCSVKIFYLDGYTFGSGTRLTVV.